A selection of T cell receptor beta chains follows, all from one sample in a study of chemoradiotherapy in HPV16-positive cancers. Some clones are missing from TCRdb's copy, which holds only in-frame ones; the method was immunoSEQ multiplex PCR. The data show 25,000 to 30,000 clones, approximately 84% seen once. The sample consisted of blood, taken from a patient who underwent chemoradiotherapy. The receptors originated from a human donor with HPV-associated anogenital cancer. Both conserved end residues are part of each CDR3. A D gene is named only where the DNA matches it firmly. A clone size is listed for some rows: how often the clone was seen (once, few, many), or a class if it is expanded.

J	D	V	size	DNA	CDR3
TRBJ1-2	.	TRBV19	.	TGTGCCAGTAGTGACAGGTTTTTGGGCTATGGCTACACCTTC	CASSDRFLGYGYTF
TRBJ1-2	.	TRBV5-1	.	TGCGCCAGCAGCAAGGAAATCAACTCCGGGACACTCAGAAACTATGGCTACACCTTC	CASSKEINSGTLRNYGYTF
TRBJ2-5	.	TRBV5-6	.	TGTGCCAGCAGCTCGGGGGAGACCCAGTACTTC	CASSSGETQYF
TRBJ2-2	TRBD1	TRBV19	.	TGTGCCAGTAGGGGACAGGGCTACAACGGGGAGCTGTTTTTT	CASRGQGYNGELFF
TRBJ2-5	TRBD2	TRBV7-9	.	TGTGCCCCCTTGGCCGTAGCGGGGGGCTGGACCTACCAAGAGACCCAGTACTTC	CAPLAVAGGWTYQETQYF
TRBJ1-4	.	TRBV5-1	.	TGCGCCAGCAGCTTGATCGGACAGAATAATGAAAAACTGTTTTTT	CASSLIGQNNEKLFF
TRBJ1-1	.	TRBV7-9	.	TGTGCCAGCAGCTCCCGCTCGAGCACTGAAGCTTTCTTT	CASSSRSSTEAFF
TRBJ2-5	.	TRBV4-1	.	TGCGCCAGCAGCCAAGAGGGGCGAGAGACCCAGTACTTC	CASSQEGRETQYF
TRBJ1-1	TRBD1	TRBV5-1	.	TGCGCCAGCAGCATAGACAGGGGGCGAACTGAAGCTTTCTTT	CASSIDRGRTEAFF
TRBJ2-7	.	TRBV7-2	few	TGTGCCAGCAGCTTAGCGGGGGTCATATACGAGCAGTACTTC	CASSLAGVIYEQYF
TRBJ2-2	.	TRBV30	once	TGTGCCTGGGCTACAAACACCGGGGAGCTGTTTTTT	CAWATNTGELFF
TRBJ2-2	.	TRBV5-8	.	TGTGCCAGCAGCGGCTCGACAGCGTGGAACACCGGGGAGCTGTTTTTT	CASSGSTAWNTGELFF
TRBJ1-3	.	TRBV5-1	.	TGCGCCAGCAGCTTACGGGGTCGGTCTGGAAACACCATATATTTT	CASSLRGRSGNTIYF
TRBJ2-2	.	TRBV5-6	.	TGTGCCAGCAGCTTGGGACAGGTTCAGTGGGTCCCTGAGCTGTTTTTT	CASSLGQVQWVPELFF
TRBJ2-5	.	TRBV5-5	.	TGTGCCAGCAGCTTGATTATGGGGCAGGGAGAGACCCAGTACTTC	CASSLIMGQGETQYF
TRBJ2-6	.	TRBV29-1	.	TGCAGCGTCAGCTCTGGGGCCAACGTCCTGACTTTC	CSVSSGANVLTF
TRBJ1-1	.	TRBV7-9	.	TGTGCCAGCAGCTTTTTAGCAGCGAACACTGAAGCTTTCTTT	CASSFLAANTEAFF
TRBJ1-6	.	TRBV2	.	TGTGCCAGTACCACTAACGTAGGGGCGGGCTCACCCCTCCACTTT	CASTTNVGAGSPLHF
TRBJ1-4	.	TRBV10-2	.	TGCGCCAGCGCGAGGCTGAATGAAAAACTGTTTTTT	CASARLNEKLFF
TRBJ2-3	.	TRBV7-9	.	TGTGCCAGCAGCTTTACAGATACGCAGTATTTT	CASSFTDTQYF
TRBJ2-3	.	TRBV5-1	.	TGCGCCAGCAGCTTGGCCGGGGGATTGGATACGCAGTATTTT	CASSLAGGLDTQYF
TRBJ2-7	TRBD1	TRBV5-6	.	TGTGCCAGCAGCTTAGGGACAGGATACTACGAGCAGTACTTC	CASSLGTGYYEQYF
TRBJ2-5	TRBD2	TRBV5-1	.	TGCGCCAGCAGCTTGGGGATTAAGCGGGGTCCGGAGACCCAGTACTTC	CASSLGIKRGPETQYF
TRBJ1-2	TRBD1	TRBV15	.	TGTGCCACCAGCAGAGATTTGGCAGGGGGGTTGTCTGGCTACACCTTC	CATSRDLAGGLSGYTF
TRBJ1-2	.	TRBV19	few	TGTGCCAGTAGTATCGAGACAAACTATGGCTACACCTTC	CASSIETNYGYTF
TRBJ2-2	.	TRBV5-8	.	TGTGCCAGCAGGTTGGGACCGAACACCGGGGAGCTGTTTTTT	CASRLGPNTGELFF
TRBJ2-1	TRBD2	TRBV2	once	TGTGCCAGCTACCCGACTAGCGGGGGTTACAATGAGCAGTTCTTC	CASYPTSGGYNEQFF
TRBJ2-7	.	TRBV6-5	.	TGTGCCAGCAGTCCGGAATGGGAGTCCTACGAGCAGTACTTC	CASSPEWESYEQYF
TRBJ2-7	TRBD1	TRBV9	few	TGTGCCAGCAGCGTAGTGGGGGGACAGGGGCCCTACGAGCAGTACTTC	CASSVVGGQGPYEQYF
TRBJ1-3	.	TRBV20-1	.	TGCAGTGCTACAGTTAGAAACACCATATATTTT	CSATVRNTIYF
TRBJ1-2	.	TRBV6-4	.	TGTGCCAGCAGTCCGGGGGGATCCGCTAGCTATGGCTACACCTTC	CASSPGGSASYGYTF
TRBJ1-1	.	TRBV7-8	.	TGTGCCAGCAGCTTAAACAGGGCTCCGAACACTGAAGCTTTCTTT	CASSLNRAPNTEAFF
TRBJ2-7	TRBD2	TRBV14	.	TGTGCCAGCAGCCAAGGAATTGGCCGGGGGGGCTACGAGCAGTACTTC	CASSQGIGRGGYEQYF
TRBJ1-1	.	TRBV7-2	.	TGTGCCAGCAGCTTAGTGCGAAAAAACACTGAAGCTTTCTTT	CASSLVRKNTEAFF
TRBJ2-6	TRBD1	TRBV5-1	.	TGCGCCAGCAGCGCGACAGGGTTCAGCTCTGGGGCCAACGTCCTGACTTTC	CASSATGFSSGANVLTF
TRBJ2-3	TRBD1	TRBV2	.	TGTGCCAGCAGTCGAAGATGGACAGGGAGCACAGATACGCAGTATTTT	CASSRRWTGSTDTQYF
TRBJ2-1	TRBD1	TRBV7-2	.	TGTGCCAGCAGCTTAAGGGACAGCTACAATGAGCAGTTCTTC	CASSLRDSYNEQFF
TRBJ1-4	.	TRBV5-1	.	TGCGCCAGCAGCTCGGACAACGCCCAGGGTGAAAAACTGTTTTTT	CASSSDNAQGEKLFF
TRBJ1-1	.	TRBV7-3	.	TGTGCCAGCAGCGGACCAGGGGCGGCGATGAACACTGAAGCTTTCTTT	CASSGPGAAMNTEAFF
TRBJ2-1	.	TRBV5-1	once	TGCGCCAGCAGCCTATCTAACTGGCGGCCTTTCTCCTACAATGAGCAGTTCTTC	CASSLSNWRPFSYNEQFF
TRBJ1-1	.	TRBV7-2	few	TGTGCCAGCAGCTTAGGGGCATCTAGGGACACTGAAGCTTTCTTT	CASSLGASRDTEAFF
TRBJ2-1	.	TRBV2	.	TGTGCCGCACGAGCGAGGTACAATGAGCAGTTCTTC	CAARARYNEQFF
TRBJ2-1	.	TRBV27	.	TGTGCCAGCAGTTTATCGGGGCAGAGCTCCTACAATGAGCAGTTCTTC	CASSLSGQSSYNEQFF
TRBJ1-6	TRBD1	TRBV2	.	TGTGCCAGCAGTGAAAAGGTCGCGGACAGGTACGGCCCACCCCTCCACTTT	CASSEKVADRYGPPLHF